The clone carrying this T cell receptor (beta chain) occurred once. The antigen is unknown. The assay was run at deep level. Produced via immunoSEQ multiplex PCR; TCRdb's table is partial and in-frame only. This repertoire shows millions of clones, roughly 95% found once; its top ten account for 0.1% to 0.15%. The data are from a study of shared clonotypes between healthy human individuals. About the study: Each donor contributed plates that comprised three CD4 naive, three CD4 memory, two CD8 naive and one CD8 memory.

The V end was cut by 7 bases, the J end by 0 bases, with 4 bases between. The germline gives CDR1 MDHEN, CDR2 SYDVKM. The CDR3 runs to 12 residues. Study-wide findings and caveats: Generally, naive subsets came out with larger estimated richness than memory subsets.

Researchers partitioned CD4+ cells into CD45RA+ naive and CD45RA-negative memory subsets. This chain joins TRBV28 and TRBJ1-3, with D hard to call. The sample comprised naive CD4+ T cells sorted from blood. The subset: CD45RA+ positively selected. The TCR sequence derives from a man aged 18 to 29 in good health. The chain's CDR3 is CASTNSGNTIYF. In DNA form, the CDR3 reads TGTGCCAGCACTAACTCTGGAAACACCATATATTTT.